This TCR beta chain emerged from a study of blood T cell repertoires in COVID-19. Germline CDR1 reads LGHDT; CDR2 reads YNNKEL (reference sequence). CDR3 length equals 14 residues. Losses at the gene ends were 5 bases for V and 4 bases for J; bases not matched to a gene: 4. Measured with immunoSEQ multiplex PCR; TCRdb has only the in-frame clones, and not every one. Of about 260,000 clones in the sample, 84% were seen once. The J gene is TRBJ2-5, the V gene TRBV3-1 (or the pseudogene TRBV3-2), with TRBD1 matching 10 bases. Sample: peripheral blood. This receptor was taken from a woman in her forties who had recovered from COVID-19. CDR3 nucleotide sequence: TGTGCCAGCAGCTCCCGGGACAGGGGAGAGACCCAGTACTTC. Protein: CASSSRDRGETQYF.